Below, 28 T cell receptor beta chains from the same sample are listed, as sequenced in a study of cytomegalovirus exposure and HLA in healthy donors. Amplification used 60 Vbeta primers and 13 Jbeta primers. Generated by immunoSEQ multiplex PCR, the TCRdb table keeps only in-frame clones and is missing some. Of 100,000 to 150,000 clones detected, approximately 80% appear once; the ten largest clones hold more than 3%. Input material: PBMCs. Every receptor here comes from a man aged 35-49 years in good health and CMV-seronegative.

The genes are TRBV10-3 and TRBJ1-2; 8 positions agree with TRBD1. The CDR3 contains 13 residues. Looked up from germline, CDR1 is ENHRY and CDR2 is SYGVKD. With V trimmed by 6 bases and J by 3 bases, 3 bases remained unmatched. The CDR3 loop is CAISTGQDYGYTF. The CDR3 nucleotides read TGTGCCATCAGCACGGGACAGGACTATGGCTACACCTTC.

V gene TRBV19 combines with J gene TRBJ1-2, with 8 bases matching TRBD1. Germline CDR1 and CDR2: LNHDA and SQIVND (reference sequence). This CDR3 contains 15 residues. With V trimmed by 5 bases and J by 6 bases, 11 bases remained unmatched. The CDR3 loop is CASSVGQGTWDGYTF. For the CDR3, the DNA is TGTGCCAGTAGTGTCGGACAGGGAACCTGGGATGGCTACACCTTC.

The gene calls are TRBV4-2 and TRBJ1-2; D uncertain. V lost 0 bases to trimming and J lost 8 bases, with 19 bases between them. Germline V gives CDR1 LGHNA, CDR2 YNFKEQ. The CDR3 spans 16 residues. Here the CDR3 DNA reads TGTGCCAGCAGCCAAGAAAGGGCCGGGCGGGCGGGGGGCTACACCTTC. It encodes CASSQERAGRAGGYTF.

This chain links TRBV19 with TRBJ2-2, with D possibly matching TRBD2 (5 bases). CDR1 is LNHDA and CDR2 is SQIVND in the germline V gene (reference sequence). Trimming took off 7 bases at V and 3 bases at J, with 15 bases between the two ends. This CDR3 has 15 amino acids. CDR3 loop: CASMRTGIYTGELFF. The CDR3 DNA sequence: TGTGCCAGTATGAGGACGGGAATTTACACCGGGGAGCTGTTTTTT.

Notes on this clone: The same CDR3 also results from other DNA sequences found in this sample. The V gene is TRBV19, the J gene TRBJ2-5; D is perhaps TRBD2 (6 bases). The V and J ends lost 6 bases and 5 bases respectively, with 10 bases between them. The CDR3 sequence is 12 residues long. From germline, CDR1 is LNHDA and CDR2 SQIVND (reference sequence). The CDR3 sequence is CASRQAGETQYF. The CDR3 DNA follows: TGTGCCAGTAGACAGGCGGGGGAGACCCAGTACTTC.

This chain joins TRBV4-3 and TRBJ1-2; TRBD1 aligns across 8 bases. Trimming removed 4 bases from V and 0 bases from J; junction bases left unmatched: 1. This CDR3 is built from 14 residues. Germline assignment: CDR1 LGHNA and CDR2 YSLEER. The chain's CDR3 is CASSPGQANYGYTF. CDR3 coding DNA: TGCGCCAGCAGCCCGGGACAGGCTAACTATGGCTACACCTTC.

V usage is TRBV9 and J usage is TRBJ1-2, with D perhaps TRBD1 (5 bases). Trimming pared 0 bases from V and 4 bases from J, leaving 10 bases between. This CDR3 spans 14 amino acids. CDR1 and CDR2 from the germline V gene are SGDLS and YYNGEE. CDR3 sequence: CASSVGQGSYGYTF. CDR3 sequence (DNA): TGTGCCAGCAGCGTAGGTCAGGGAAGCTATGGCTACACCTTC.

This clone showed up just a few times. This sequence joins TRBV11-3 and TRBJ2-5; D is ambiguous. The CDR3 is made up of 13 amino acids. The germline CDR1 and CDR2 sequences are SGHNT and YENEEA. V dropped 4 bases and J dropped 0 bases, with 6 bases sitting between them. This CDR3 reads CASSSTNQETQYF. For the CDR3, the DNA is TGTGCCAGCAGCTCGACAAACCAAGAGACCCAGTACTTC.

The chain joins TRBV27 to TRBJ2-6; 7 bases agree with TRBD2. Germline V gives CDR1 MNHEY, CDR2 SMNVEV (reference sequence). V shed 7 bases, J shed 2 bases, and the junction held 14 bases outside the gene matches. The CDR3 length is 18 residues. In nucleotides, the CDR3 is TGTGCCAGCACTCCGGGGGGACCCTCCCCGCCTGGGGCCAACGTCCTGACTTTC. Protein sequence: CASTPGGPSPPGANVLTF.

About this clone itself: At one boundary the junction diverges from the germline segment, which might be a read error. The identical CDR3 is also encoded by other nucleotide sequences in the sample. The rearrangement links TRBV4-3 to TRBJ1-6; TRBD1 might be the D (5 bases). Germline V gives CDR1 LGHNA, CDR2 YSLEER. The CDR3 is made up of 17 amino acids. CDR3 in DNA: TGCGCCAGCAGTCCGGGACTGCGAGTTTACTATAATTCACCTCTCCACTTT. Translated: CASSPGLRVYYNSPLHF.

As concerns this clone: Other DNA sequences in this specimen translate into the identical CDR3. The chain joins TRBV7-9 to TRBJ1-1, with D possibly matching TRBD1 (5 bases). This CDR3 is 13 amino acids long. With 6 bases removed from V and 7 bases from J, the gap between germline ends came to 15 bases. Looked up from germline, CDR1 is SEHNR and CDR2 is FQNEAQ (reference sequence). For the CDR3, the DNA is TGTGCCAGCAGGGAGGGGAGGCGCGTTGAAGCTTTCTTT. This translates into CASREGRRVEAFF.

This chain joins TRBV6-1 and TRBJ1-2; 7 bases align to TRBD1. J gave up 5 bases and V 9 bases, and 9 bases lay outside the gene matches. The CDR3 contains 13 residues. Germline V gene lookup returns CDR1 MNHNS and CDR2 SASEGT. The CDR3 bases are TGTGCCAGTACCACAGGGGTTCAGTATGGCTACACCTTC. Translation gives CASTTGVQYGYTF.

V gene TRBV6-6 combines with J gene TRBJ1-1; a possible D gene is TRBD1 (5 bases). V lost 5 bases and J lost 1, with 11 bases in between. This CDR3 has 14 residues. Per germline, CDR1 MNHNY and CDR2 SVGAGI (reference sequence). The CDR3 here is CASSVSTANTEAFF. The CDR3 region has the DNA TGTGCCAGCAGTGTTTCGACAGCGAACACTGAAGCTTTCTTT.

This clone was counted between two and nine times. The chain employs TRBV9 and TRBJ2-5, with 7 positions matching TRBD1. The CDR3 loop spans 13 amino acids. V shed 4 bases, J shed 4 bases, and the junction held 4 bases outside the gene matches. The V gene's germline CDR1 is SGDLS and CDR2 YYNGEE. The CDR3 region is CASSPPGGETQYF. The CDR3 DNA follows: TGTGCCAGCAGCCCACCAGGGGGAGAGACCCAGTACTTC.

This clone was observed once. The CDR3 loop reads CASSTPDRDPYEQYF. The DNA for the CDR3 is TGTGCCAGCAGTACCCCGGACAGGGATCCCTACGAGCAGTACTTC. The chain carries TRBV6-6 and TRBJ2-7; 8 nucleotides line up with TRBD1. The CDR3 extends over 15 amino acids. Per the germline V gene, CDR1 is MNHNY and CDR2 is SVGAGI (reference sequence). With 5 bases clipped from V and 2 bases from J, the junction kept 8 bases outside the gene matches.

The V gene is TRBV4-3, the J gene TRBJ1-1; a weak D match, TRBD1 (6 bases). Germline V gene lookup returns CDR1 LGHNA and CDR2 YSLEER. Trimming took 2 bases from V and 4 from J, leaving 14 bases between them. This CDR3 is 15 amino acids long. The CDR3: CASSQHPTRGTEAFF. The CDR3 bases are TGCGCCAGCAGCCAACACCCGACCAGGGGCACTGAAGCTTTCTTT.

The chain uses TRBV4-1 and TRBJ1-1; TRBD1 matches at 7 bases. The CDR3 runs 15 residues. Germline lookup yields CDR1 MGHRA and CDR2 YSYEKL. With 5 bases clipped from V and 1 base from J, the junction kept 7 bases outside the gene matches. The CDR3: CASSFRDRANTEAFF. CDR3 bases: TGCGCCAGCAGCTTTCGGGACAGAGCGAACACTGAAGCTTTCTTT.

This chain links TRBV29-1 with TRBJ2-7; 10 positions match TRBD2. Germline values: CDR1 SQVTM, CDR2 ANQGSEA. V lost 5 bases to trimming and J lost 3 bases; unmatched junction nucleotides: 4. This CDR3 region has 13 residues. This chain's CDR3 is CSVITSGVYEQYF. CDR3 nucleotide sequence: TGCAGCGTTATTACTAGCGGGGTCTACGAGCAGTACTTC.

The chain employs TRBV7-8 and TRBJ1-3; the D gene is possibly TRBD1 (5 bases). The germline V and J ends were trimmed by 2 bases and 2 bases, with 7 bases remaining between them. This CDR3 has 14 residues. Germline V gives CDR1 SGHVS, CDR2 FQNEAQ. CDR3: CASSLRGAGNTIYF. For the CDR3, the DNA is TGTGCCAGCAGCTTACGGGGGGCTGGAAACACCATATATTTT.

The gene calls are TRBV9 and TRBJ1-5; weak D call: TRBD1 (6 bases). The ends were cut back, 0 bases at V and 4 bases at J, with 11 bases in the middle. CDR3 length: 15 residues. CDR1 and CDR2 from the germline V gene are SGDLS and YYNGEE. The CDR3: CASSVEGGGNQPQHF. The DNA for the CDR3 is TGTGCCAGCAGCGTAGAGGGGGGAGGGAATCAGCCCCAGCATTTT. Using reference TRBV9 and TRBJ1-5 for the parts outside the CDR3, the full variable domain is DSGVTQTPKHLITATGQRVTLRCSPRSGDLSVYWYQQSLDQGLQFLIQYYNGEERAKGNILERFSAQQFPDLHSELNLSSLELGDSALYFCASSVEGGGNQPQHFGDGTRLSIL.

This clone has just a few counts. The CDR3 sequence is CAVTGLGFGYTF. The CDR3 region has the DNA TGTGCCGTGACAGGGTTGGGGTTTGGCTACACCTTC. The chain carries TRBV6-6 and TRBJ1-2; 7 nucleotides align to TRBD1. Germline CDR1 is MNHNY and CDR2 is SVGAGI (reference sequence). V shed 11 bases, J shed 7 bases, and the junction held 10 bases outside the gene matches. CDR3 length: 12 amino acids.

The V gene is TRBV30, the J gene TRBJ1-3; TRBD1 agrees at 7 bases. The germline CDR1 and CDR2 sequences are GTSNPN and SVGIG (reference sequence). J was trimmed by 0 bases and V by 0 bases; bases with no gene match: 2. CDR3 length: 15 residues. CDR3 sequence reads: CAWSVRQGSGNTIYF. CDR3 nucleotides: TGTGCCTGGAGTGTACGACAGGGCTCTGGAAACACCATATATTTT.

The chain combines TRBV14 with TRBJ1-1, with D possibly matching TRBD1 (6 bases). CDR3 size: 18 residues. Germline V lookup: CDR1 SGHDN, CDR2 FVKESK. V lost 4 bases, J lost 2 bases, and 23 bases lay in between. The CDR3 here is CASSRSTLYGGLNTEAFF. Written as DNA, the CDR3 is TGTGCCAGCAGCCGATCTACCTTATACGGGGGGCTAAACACTGAAGCTTTCTTT.

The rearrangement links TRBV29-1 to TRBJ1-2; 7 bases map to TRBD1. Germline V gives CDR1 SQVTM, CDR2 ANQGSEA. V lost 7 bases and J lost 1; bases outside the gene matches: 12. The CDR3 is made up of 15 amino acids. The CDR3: CSDQDRVWGNYGYTF. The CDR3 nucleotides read TGCAGCGACCAAGACAGGGTTTGGGGTAACTATGGCTACACCTTC.

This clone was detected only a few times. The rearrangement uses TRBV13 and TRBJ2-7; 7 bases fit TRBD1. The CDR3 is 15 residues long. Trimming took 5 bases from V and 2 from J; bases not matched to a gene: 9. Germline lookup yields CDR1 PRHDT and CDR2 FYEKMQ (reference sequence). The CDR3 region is CASSKTGSGTYEQYF. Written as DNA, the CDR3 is TGTGCCAGCAGCAAGACAGGGTCTGGAACCTACGAGCAGTACTTC.

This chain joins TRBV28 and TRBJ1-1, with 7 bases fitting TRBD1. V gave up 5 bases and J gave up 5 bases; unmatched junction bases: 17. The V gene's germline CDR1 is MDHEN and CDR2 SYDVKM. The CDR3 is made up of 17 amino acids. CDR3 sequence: CASSLRGRALANTEAFF. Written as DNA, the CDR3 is TGTGCCAGCAGTCTGAGGGGGCGCGCCTTGGCAAATACTGAAGCTTTCTTT.

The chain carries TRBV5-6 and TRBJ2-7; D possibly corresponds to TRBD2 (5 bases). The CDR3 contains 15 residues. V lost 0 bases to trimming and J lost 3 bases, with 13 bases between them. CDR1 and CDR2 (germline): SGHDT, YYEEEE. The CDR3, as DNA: TGTGCCAGCAGCTTGGATCCCCGGCGGGTCTACGAGCAGTACTTC. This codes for CASSLDPRRVYEQYF. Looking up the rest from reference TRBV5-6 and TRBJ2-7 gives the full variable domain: DAGVTQSPTHLIKTRGQQVTLRCSPKSGHDTVSWYQQALGQGPQFIFQYYEEEERQRGNFPDRFSGHQFPNYSSELNVNALLLGDSALYLCASSLDPRRVYEQYFGPGTRLTVT.

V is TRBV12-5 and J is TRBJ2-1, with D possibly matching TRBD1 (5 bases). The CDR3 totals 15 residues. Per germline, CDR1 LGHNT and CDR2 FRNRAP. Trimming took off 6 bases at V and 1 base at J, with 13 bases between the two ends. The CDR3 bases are TGTGCTAGTGGCCTGGCAGGGAAGTCCTACAATGAGCAGTTCTTC. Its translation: CASGLAGKSYNEQFF.